A single sample gave rise to the 20 T cell receptor beta chains below, sequenced in a study of cytomegalovirus exposure and HLA in healthy donors. Amplification used 60 Vbeta primers and 13 Jbeta primers. Assay used: immunoSEQ multiplex PCR; TCRdb lists only in-frame clones, some missing. The sample gives about 99,000 clones, roughly 9.1% of which show up once; about 5.7% is in the top ten. Sequenced input: PBMCs. These receptors all come from a man aged 35 to 55 in good health and CMV-seropositive.

The chain has TRBV5-1 and TRBJ2-7, with 8 bases fitting TRBD2. This CDR3 region has 13 residues. Losses at the gene ends were 4 bases for V and 6 bases for J; bases not matched to a gene: 6. Germline V lookup: CDR1 SGHRS, CDR2 YFSETQ. The CDR3 bases are TGCGCCAGCAGCGCAACCGGGACTAGCGAGCAGTACTTC. Encoded protein: CASSATGTSEQYF.

The sample holds a few counts of this clone. V gene TRBV10-3 combines with J gene TRBJ2-5; the D gene is possibly TRBD1 (6 bases). V lost 0 bases, J lost 2 bases, and 13 bases lay in between. The CDR3 sequence is 16 residues long. Germline V CDR1 and CDR2: ENHRY, SYGVKD. CDR3 region: CAISESTTGGQETQYF. CDR3 coding DNA: TGTGCCATCAGTGAGTCGACGACAGGCGGGCAAGAGACCCAGTACTTC.

The V and J genes are TRBV7-9 and TRBJ2-5; TRBD2 might be the D (6 bases). Germline values: CDR1 SEHNR, CDR2 FQNEAQ (reference sequence). The CDR3 covers 15 residues. Trimming took 3 bases from V and 5 from J, leaving 16 bases between them. CDR3 sequence reads: CASSFPQGRGETQYF. The CDR3 region has the DNA TGTGCCAGCAGCTTCCCCCAGGGCCGGGGGGAGACCCAGTACTTC.

The chain recombines TRBV6-5 with TRBJ1-1; 12 bases align to TRBD1. The J segment lost 3 bases and the V segment lost 7 bases, leaving 6 bases of the junction unmatched. The CDR3 sequence is 15 residues long. CDR1 is MNHEY, CDR2 SVGAGI, per germline. The CDR3 DNA sequence: TGTGCCAGCATGGGACAGGGGGCTGGGGACACTGAAGCTTTCTTT. Its protein is CASMGQGAGDTEAFF.

The rearrangement links TRBV4-1 to TRBJ2-3, with 7 bases matching TRBD2. With 2 bases clipped from V and 2 bases from J, the junction kept 7 bases outside the gene matches. This CDR3 has 16 amino acids. CDR1 and CDR2 from the germline V gene are MGHRA and YSYEKL. The DNA of the CDR3 is TGCGCCAGCAGCCAAACCGGACTAGTTTTCACAGATACGCAGTATTTT. Protein product: CASSQTGLVFTDTQYF.

This clone showed up just a few times. This rearrangement joins TRBV6-5 to TRBJ1-2; 8 bases fit TRBD1. Germline trimming cut 6 bases from V and 0 bases from J; bases unmatched to any gene: 3. The germline gives CDR1 MNHEY, CDR2 SVGAGI. This CDR3 comprises 14 residues. The CDR3 protein is CASSRTGTNYGYTF. The CDR3 DNA follows: TGTGCCAGCAGCAGGACAGGGACTAACTATGGCTACACCTTC.

The chain recombines TRBV27 with TRBJ1-5, with no clear D. The V gene lost 6 bases and the J gene lost 5 bases, with 14 bases spanning the gap. The CDR3 spans 14 residues. Germline assignment: CDR1 MNHEY and CDR2 SMNVEV (reference sequence). Here the CDR3 reads CASSSLGRYQPQHF. The DNA for the CDR3 is TGTGCCAGCAGCTCCCTAGGGAGATATCAGCCCCAGCATTTT.

In this sample, this clone turned up a few times. This sequence joins TRBV6-5 and TRBJ1-5; a weak D match, TRBD1 (5 bases). The V end lost 8 bases, the J end lost 7 bases, and 15 bases lay between the germline ends. From germline, CDR1 is MNHEY and CDR2 SVGAGI. The CDR3 totals 13 residues. Here the CDR3 DNA reads TGTGCCAGCGCCAGCTTCGCAGGGCAGCCCCAGCATTTT. Amino acid sequence: CASASFAGQPQHF.

This clone was seen only a few times. V is TRBV4-1 and J is TRBJ2-1; 12 bases agree with TRBD2. Trimming took 2 bases from V and 9 from J; bases not matched to a gene: 11. The CDR3 contains 17 residues. Per the germline V gene, CDR1 is MGHRA and CDR2 is YSYEKL. Written as DNA, the CDR3 is TGCGCCAGCAGCCAACAACTAGCGGGAGGAGGTTTGGGTGAGCAGTTCTTC. It codes for CASSQQLAGGGLGEQFF.

A few counts support this clone. The V and J genes are TRBV27 and TRBJ2-3; possible D gene TRBD1, 5 bases. Germline assignment: CDR1 MNHEY and CDR2 SMNVEV (reference sequence). This CDR3 has 14 amino acids. Deletions cut 8 bases from V and 0 bases from J, with 12 bases between. CDR3 sequence (DNA): TGTGCCAGCGGCGAGGACATTAGCACAGATACGCAGTATTTT. It translates to CASGEDISTDTQYF.

Points on this clone: Other DNA sequences in this sample translate to the same CDR3. The rearrangement uses TRBV7-9 and TRBJ2-7; a weak D match, TRBD1 (5 bases). Germline CDR1 and CDR2: SEHNR and FQNEAQ (reference sequence). The CDR3 consists of 15 residues. Trimming pared 5 bases from V and 5 bases from J, leaving 19 bases between. The CDR3 DNA sequence: TGTGCCAGCAGCGTACCGGGCCAGGGTAAAAACGAGCAGTACTTC. Its protein is CASSVPGQGKNEQYF.

V usage is TRBV29-1 and J usage is TRBJ2-2, with D tentatively TRBD2 (5 bases). This CDR3 spans 14 amino acids. Trimming took off 5 bases at V and 6 bases at J, with 16 bases between the two ends. Germline loops: CDR1 SQVTM, CDR2 ANQGSEA. The CDR3 DNA reads as TGCAGCGTTTTCTTTGTTTTGGAGGCCGGGGAGCTGTTTTTT. Amino acids: CSVFFVLEAGELFF.

The chain uses TRBV5-4 and TRBJ1-1; 8 bases fit TRBD1. The CDR3 length is 16 residues. Germline V gene data show CDR1 as SGHNT and CDR2 as YYREEE (reference sequence). V gave up 4 bases and J gave up 6 bases; unmatched junction bases: 14. CDR3 loop: CASSAYSGQAFAEAFF. The CDR3 DNA sequence: TGTGCCAGCAGCGCATACTCGGGACAGGCCTTCGCTGAAGCTTTCTTT.

This chain uses TRBV21-1 with TRBJ1-5; the table's D call TRBD1 went unverified against the DNA. TRBV21-1 is reported as a pseudogene. The CDR3 runs 16 residues. The CDR3 sequence is CASSPSGQGDNQPQHF. CDR3 coding DNA: TGTGCCAGCAGCCCCTCGGGACAGGGGGACAATCAGCCCCAGCATTTT.

In its sample, this clone was seen a few times. The rearrangement joins TRBV27 to TRBJ2-1; D might be TRBD2 (5 bases). CDR1 is MNHEY, CDR2 SMNVEV, per germline (reference sequence). V lost 6 bases, J lost 3 bases, and 9 bases lay in between. This CDR3 has 13 amino acids. The CDR3 nucleotides are TGTGCCAGCAGCCGAGGAGGCTACAATGAGCAGTTCTTC. Protein product: CASSRGGYNEQFF.

The table lists this clone with a few counts. This chain connects TRBV11-3 to TRBJ1-5, with a tentative D call TRBD1 (5 bases). Trimming took off 5 bases at V and 9 bases at J, with 11 bases between the two ends. This CDR3 comprises 12 residues. In germline, CDR1 is SGHNT, CDR2 YENEEA. In nucleotides, the CDR3 is TGTGCCAGCAGCCTCGTGGGGGGGCCCCAGCATTTT. As protein: CASSLVGGPQHF.

The J gene is TRBJ2-1, the V gene TRBV7-9, with unresolved D. The V gene lost 5 bases and the J gene lost 1 base, with 18 bases spanning the gap. This CDR3 comprises 17 residues. From germline, CDR1 is SEHNR and CDR2 FQNEAQ (reference sequence). In DNA form, the CDR3 reads TGTGCCAGCAGCCCCATACCGTCGACAATTTCCTACAATGAGCAGTTCTTC. Translating it yields CASSPIPSTISYNEQFF.

The chain links TRBV14 to TRBJ1-2; D is ambiguous. V dropped 4 bases and J dropped 5 bases, with 11 bases sitting between them. Germline V lookup: CDR1 SGHDN, CDR2 FVKESK. The CDR3 contains 13 residues. The CDR3 DNA reads TGTGCCAGCAGCCTCCAGTGGGAGTATGGCTACACCTTC. It encodes CASSLQWEYGYTF.

The chain has TRBV30 and TRBJ1-6, with D unclear. The ends were cut back, 0 bases at V and 9 bases at J, with 12 bases in the middle. CDR1 is GTSNPN and CDR2 is SVGIG in the germline V gene (reference sequence). The CDR3 has 14 amino acids. The CDR3 nucleotides are TGTGCCTGGAGTGTTGAGAGGGATGGTTCACCCCTCCACTTT. Amino acid sequence: CAWSVERDGSPLHF.

This clone occurred a few times. The V call is TRBV7-9, the J call TRBJ2-3, with D uncertain. Trimming pared 4 bases from V and 3 bases from J, leaving 14 bases between. This CDR3 has 15 residues. Germline V gives CDR1 SEHNR, CDR2 FQNEAQ (reference sequence). CDR3 coding DNA: TGTGCCAGCAGCTCCGGAGCGATTAGAACAGATACGCAGTATTTT. Encoded protein: CASSSGAIRTDTQYF.